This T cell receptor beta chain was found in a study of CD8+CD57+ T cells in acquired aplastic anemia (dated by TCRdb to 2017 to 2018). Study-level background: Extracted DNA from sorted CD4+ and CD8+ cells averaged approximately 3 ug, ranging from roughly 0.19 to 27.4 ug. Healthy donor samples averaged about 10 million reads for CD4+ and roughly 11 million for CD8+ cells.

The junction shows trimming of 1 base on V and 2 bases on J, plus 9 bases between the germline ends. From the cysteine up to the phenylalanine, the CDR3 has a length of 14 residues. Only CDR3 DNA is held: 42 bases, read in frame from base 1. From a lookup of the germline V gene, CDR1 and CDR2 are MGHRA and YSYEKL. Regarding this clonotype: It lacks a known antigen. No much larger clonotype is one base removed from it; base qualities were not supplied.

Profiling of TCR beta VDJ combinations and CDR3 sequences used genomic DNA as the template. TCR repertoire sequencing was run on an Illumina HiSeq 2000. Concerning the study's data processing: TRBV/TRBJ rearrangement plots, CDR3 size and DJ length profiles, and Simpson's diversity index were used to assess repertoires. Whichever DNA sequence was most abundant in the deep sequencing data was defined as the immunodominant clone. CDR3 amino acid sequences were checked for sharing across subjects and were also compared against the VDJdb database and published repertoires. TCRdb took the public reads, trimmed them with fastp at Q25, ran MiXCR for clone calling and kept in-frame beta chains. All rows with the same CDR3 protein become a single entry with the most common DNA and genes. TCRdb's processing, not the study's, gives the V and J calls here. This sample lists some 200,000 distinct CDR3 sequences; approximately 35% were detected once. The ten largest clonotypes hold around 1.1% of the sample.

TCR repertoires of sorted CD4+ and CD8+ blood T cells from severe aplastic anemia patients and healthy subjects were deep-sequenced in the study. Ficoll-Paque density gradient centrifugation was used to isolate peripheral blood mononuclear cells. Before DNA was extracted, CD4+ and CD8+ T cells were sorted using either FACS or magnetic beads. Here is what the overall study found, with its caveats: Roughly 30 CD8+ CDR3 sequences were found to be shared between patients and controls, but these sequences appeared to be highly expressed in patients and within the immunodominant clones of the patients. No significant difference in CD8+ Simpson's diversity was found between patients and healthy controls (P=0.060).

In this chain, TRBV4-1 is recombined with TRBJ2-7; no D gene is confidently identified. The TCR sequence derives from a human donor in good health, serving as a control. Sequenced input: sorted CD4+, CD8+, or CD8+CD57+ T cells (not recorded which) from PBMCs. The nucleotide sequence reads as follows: TGCGCCAGCAGCCAAGGGCTGGATACCTACGAGCAGTACTTC. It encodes CASSQGLDTYEQYF.